This T cell receptor beta chain is from a study of blood T cell repertoires in COVID-19. Study-wide context: Italy, Spain and the United States were the sources of the convalescent and acute COVID-19 samples. Sources were T cells, B-cell-depleted T cells, or PBMCs; the material itself was cDNA or gDNA.

Germline V gene sequence: CDR1 SGDLS, CDR2 YYNGEE. Trimming at V came to 4 bases and at J to 8 bases, leaving 9 bases not matched to a gene. CDR3 length: 16 residues. The authors' processing: Amplification with reference gene primers provided the estimates of nucleated cell counts. Some clones are missing from TCRdb's copy, which holds only in-frame ones; the method was immunoSEQ multiplex PCR. V, J and clone size were drawn from that table, and D and trimming were deduced from the DNA. The sample records approximately 94,000 clones, more than 70% being singletons. The source is a woman of 80 years or more with active COVID-19. The chain joins TRBV9 to TRBJ2-1, with 13 bases that match TRBD2. Sequencing was performed on peripheral blood. The DNA for the CDR3 is TGTGCCAGCAGCCCACTAGCGGGAGGGCCGGGGGATGAGCAGTTCTTC. Protein product: CASSPLAGGPGDEQFF.